The 29 T cell receptor beta chains below were found in one sample sequenced in a study of response to subunit inactivated influenza vaccine (dated by TCRdb to 2017 to 2018). Library preparation used RT-PCR. The listed sequencing device is Illumina HiSeq 2500. TCRdb reworked the public reads: Q25 trimming with fastp, MiXCR clone assembly, productive beta chains retained. Rows merge per CDR3 protein into single entries with the most common DNA and genes. In all, the sample holds some 850,000 distinct CDR3 sequences, and about 18% of those were seen once. The biggest ten clones account for under 13% of the sample. Sequenced material: PBMCs from blood, taken about 5 days after vaccination. All receptors come from a man in his fifties who received an inactivated influenza vaccine. Donor details come from another sample of the same person, matched by shared clones.

This clonotype was recorded many times. V and J are TRBV5-1 and TRBJ1-2; TRBD1 matches 12 bases. The CDR3 length is 15 residues. The junction had 6 bases not matched to a gene; V was cut back by 3 bases and J by 6 bases. Germline lookup yields CDR1 SGHRS and CDR2 YFSETQ. Here the CDR3 DNA reads TGCGCCAGCAGCTCGGGACAGGGGGCAGGAGATGGCTACACCTTC. Translating gives CASSSGQGAGDGYTF.

The V and J genes are TRBV28 and TRBJ2-4; 8 bases are shared with TRBD1. V was pared by 5 bases and J by 8 bases, with 8 bases of the junction left unmatched. Per germline, CDR1 MDHEN and CDR2 SYDVKM. CDR3 length: 14 amino acids. Here the CDR3 DNA reads TGTGCCAGCAGTCGACAGGGGAGGCGAGACATTCAGTACTTC. Its protein is CASSRQGRRDIQYF.

The genes are TRBV20-1 and TRBJ1-1; no reliable D call. Looked up from germline, CDR1 is DFQATT and CDR2 is SNEGSKA (reference sequence). Trimming removed 0 bases from V and 5 bases from J, with 22 bases in between. CDR3 length equals 17 residues. Here the CDR3 reads CSARDRAVKSSGTEAFF. The CDR3 DNA follows: TGCAGTGCTAGAGATCGGGCGGTTAAGTCTTCGGGGACTGAAGCTTTCTTT.

The rearrangement joins TRBV12-3 or TRBV12-4 to TRBJ1-2; D is perhaps TRBD1 (5 bases). Deletions cut 3 bases from V and 2 bases from J, with 10 bases between. This CDR3 comprises 14 residues. The CDR3 sequence is CASSFRASNYGYTF. The CDR3 DNA reads TGTGCCAGCAGTTTCAGGGCGTCAAACTATGGCTACACCTTC.

This clonotype was seen repeatedly, ten times or more. The CDR3 nucleotides are TGTGCCAGCAGCTTAGGTAGCGGGGGCGCGACGGTCTCTGGAAACACCATATATTTT. This sequence encodes CASSLGSGGATVSGNTIYF. This chain uses TRBV7-6 with TRBJ1-3, with D possibly TRBD1 on 6 matching bases. Between the trimmed V and J ends, which lost 1 base and 0 bases, there was a span of 19 bases. The CDR3 has 19 residues. Germline CDR1 reads SGHVS; CDR2 reads FNYEAQ.

This clonotype turned up a few times. The rearrangement links TRBV20-1 to TRBJ2-3; D uncertain. Per germline, CDR1 DFQATT and CDR2 SNEGSKA (reference sequence). This CDR3 contains 13 residues. The ends were cut back, 5 bases at V and 6 bases at J, with 15 bases in the middle. Here the CDR3 reads CSAALGVSDTQYF. As DNA, the CDR3 is TGCAGTGCTGCCCTTGGCGTTTCGGATACGCAGTATTTT.

This clonotype has more than one count but fewer than ten. The chain carries TRBV5-5 and TRBJ2-7; possible D gene TRBD2, 5 bases. V was trimmed by 1 base and J by 4 bases, leaving 18 bases between them. The CDR3 has 16 residues. CDR1 and CDR2 (germline): SGHKS, YYEKEE (reference sequence). CDR3 sequence: CASSLNLPSRAYEQYF. The CDR3 coding sequence is TGTGCCAGCAGCTTGAACCTCCCGTCGAGGGCGTACGAGCAGTACTTC.

The genes are TRBV5-4 and TRBJ2-1; TRBD1 matches 10 bases. The junction had 3 bases not matched to a gene; V was cut back by 3 bases and J by 6 bases. Per the germline V gene, CDR1 is SGHNT and CDR2 is YYREEE (reference sequence). The CDR3 spans 14 residues. The CDR3 region is CASSWDRGRNEQFF. CDR3 coding DNA: TGTGCCAGCAGCTGGGACAGGGGTCGCAATGAGCAGTTCTTC.

The CDR3 region is CASSLGFPNTGELFF. The CDR3 DNA reads as TGTGCCAGCAGTTTAGGGTTCCCGAACACCGGGGAGCTGTTTTTT. The J gene is TRBJ2-2, the V gene TRBV12-3 or TRBV12-4; D remains ambiguous. The CDR3 covers 15 residues. V was trimmed by 1 base and J by 0 bases, leaving 6 bases between them.

The chain combines TRBV7-9 with TRBJ1-1, with 10 nucleotides matching TRBD1. The germline CDR1 and CDR2 sequences are SEHNR and FQNEAQ (reference sequence). V was pared by 3 bases and J by 3 bases, with 7 bases of the junction left unmatched. The CDR3 spans 16 residues. The CDR3 DNA reads as TGTGCCAGCAGCTTCCCGACAGGGGGCAGATACACTGAAGCTTTCTTT. It translates to CASSFPTGGRYTEAFF.

The chain employs TRBV29-1 and TRBJ2-1, with a possible D match to TRBD2 (5 bases). Trimming took off 2 bases at V and 7 bases at J, with 12 bases between the two ends. Germline V CDR1 and CDR2: SQVTM, ANQGSEA. This CDR3 is built from 13 residues. CDR3 residues: CSVEHGLRNEQFF. CDR3 coding DNA: TGCAGCGTTGAACACGGACTGAGGAATGAGCAGTTCTTC.

This clonotype was counted ten times or more. The CDR3 DNA sequence: TGTGCCAGCAGCGTAGAGTGGTACAATGAGCAGTTCTTC. This encodes CASSVEWYNEQFF. The chain couples TRBV9 to TRBJ2-1; D gene uncertain. CDR1 SGDLS and CDR2 YYNGEE come from the germline V gene. V dropped 0 bases and J dropped 4 bases, with 5 bases sitting between them. This CDR3 contains 13 residues.

V is TRBV20-1 and J is TRBJ1-1; D is perhaps TRBD1 (6 bases). Deletions cut 5 bases from V and 1 base from J, with 11 bases between. CDR1 is DFQATT and CDR2 is SNEGSKA in the germline V gene (reference sequence). This CDR3 contains 13 residues. The CDR3 DNA sequence: TGCAGTGCTGACCCGACAGGGAACACTGAAGCTTTCTTT. Residues: CSADPTGNTEAFF.

The V gene is TRBV11-1, the J gene TRBJ2-6; D call uncertain. Per the germline V gene, CDR1 is SGHAT and CDR2 is FQDESV (reference sequence). Trimming took off 8 bases at V and 0 bases at J, with 20 bases between the two ends. The CDR3 length is 18 residues. CDR3 DNA sequence: TGTGCCAGCCCGCCCCCACCTTCAGGCAGCTCTGGGGCCAACGTCCTGACTTTC. Its protein product is CASPPPPSGSSGANVLTF.

This clonotype appeared a few times. This sequence joins TRBV5-5 and TRBJ2-3, with 8 bases fitting TRBD2. The CDR3 length is 14 residues. Germline V lookup: CDR1 SGHKS, CDR2 YYEKEE (reference sequence). V lost 2 bases and J lost 5; bases outside the gene matches: 4. The CDR3 DNA reads TGTGCCAGCAGCTTAGCGGGAGTAAAAGATACGCAGTATTTT. This encodes CASSLAGVKDTQYF.

This rearrangement joins TRBV3-1 to TRBJ2-2, with D perhaps matching TRBD2 (5 bases). V lost 4 bases and J lost 5, with 8 bases in between. This CDR3 contains 13 residues. Germline V CDR1 and CDR2: LGHDT, YNNKEL (reference sequence). CDR3 DNA: TGTGCCAGCAGCCCGGACTTGACCGGGGAGCTGTTTTTT. Encoded protein: CASSPDLTGELFF.

The chain is built from TRBV25-1 and TRBJ2-1; a possible D gene is TRBD1 (6 bases). The CDR3 loop spans 12 amino acids. V was shortened by 11 bases and J by 7 bases, with 15 bases between the two germline ends. CDR1 and CDR2 from the germline V gene are MGHDK and SYGVNS. CDR3 protein: CAQRTAKNEQFF. DNA for the CDR3: TGTGCCCAGCGGACAGCGAAAAATGAGCAGTTCTTC.

The genes are TRBV6-1 and TRBJ2-1; 7 nucleotides agree with TRBD2. CDR3 length equals 16 residues. The V and J ends lost 6 bases and 3 bases, in that order; junction bases with no gene match: 11. In germline, CDR1 is MNHNS, CDR2 SASEGT. The CDR3 region is CASRPDGLDIYNEQFF. As DNA, the CDR3 is TGTGCCAGCAGACCCGACGGACTAGACATCTACAATGAGCAGTTCTTC.

In this sample, this clonotype turned up many times. V is TRBV20-1 and J is TRBJ2-3, with 8 bases aligning to TRBD2. There are 15 residues in the CDR3. V lost 4 bases to trimming and J lost 2 bases; unmatched junction nucleotides: 8. Germline CDR1 DFQATT, CDR2 SNEGSKA (reference sequence). The CDR3 coding sequence is TGCAGTGCTAATCTACGGGGGGGCCACACAGATACGCAGTATTTT. Translated, it gives CSANLRGGHTDTQYF.

The J gene is TRBJ1-2, the V gene TRBV6-1; no reliable D call. CDR1 is MNHNS and CDR2 is SASEGT in the germline V gene. The CDR3 extends over 14 amino acids. V was clipped by 10 bases and J by 0 bases, with 15 bases between them. In DNA, the CDR3 is TGTGCCACCCGAGGGAGTAGCTCTAACTATGGCTACACCTTC. It codes for CATRGSSSNYGYTF.

This clonotype was picked up one time. Written as DNA, the CDR3 is TGTGCCAGCAGTGGGGGGACTAGCGGGAGGCTCGGGGAGCTGTTTTTT. As protein: CASSGGTSGRLGELFF. The J gene is TRBJ2-2, the V gene TRBV28, with 15 bases that match TRBD2. The CDR3 is 16 amino acids. Per germline, CDR1 MDHEN and CDR2 SYDVKM. Trimming removed 5 bases from V and 7 bases from J; junction bases left unmatched: 5. The whole variable domain, filled in from reference TRBV28 and TRBJ2-2, reads DVKVTQSSRYLVKRTGEKVFLECVQDMDHENMFWYRQDPGLGLRLIYFSYDVKMKEKGDIPEGYSVSREKKERFSLILESASTNQTSMYLCASSGGTSGRLGELFFGEGSRLTVL.

This clonotype was counted at least ten times. The genes are TRBV15 and TRBJ2-5; D call uncertain. The CDR3 contains 13 residues. Germline CDR1 is LNHNV and CDR2 is YYDKDF (reference sequence). The V end was cut by 5 bases, the J end by 5 bases, with 12 bases between. The CDR3 DNA reads as TGTGCCACCAGCCCCTGGGAAGGGGAGACCCAGTACTTC. Amino acids: CATSPWEGETQYF.

In its sample, this clonotype was seen a few times. The chain is built from TRBV27 and TRBJ2-4; 9 bases align to TRBD1. Germline values: CDR1 MNHEY, CDR2 SMNVEV (reference sequence). The junction had 9 bases not matched to a gene; V was cut back by 6 bases and J by 9 bases. This CDR3 has 14 residues. CDR3 in amino acids: CASSRGTGFGIQYF. DNA for the CDR3: TGTGCCAGCAGCCGCGGGACAGGGTTTGGCATTCAGTACTTC.

The V gene is TRBV5-6, the J gene TRBJ2-5; TRBD2 aligns across 8 bases. Germline lookup yields CDR1 SGHDT and CDR2 YYEEEE. The junction had 9 bases not matched to a gene; V was cut back by 4 bases and J by 1 base. CDR3 length: 16 residues. This CDR3 is CASSPRLARIQETQYF. For the CDR3, the DNA is TGTGCCAGCAGCCCTCGACTAGCGAGAATCCAAGAGACCCAGTACTTC. Full variable domain (remainder filled in from reference TRBV5-6 and TRBJ2-5): DAGVTQSPTHLIKTRGQQVTLRCSPKSGHDTVSWYQQALGQGPQFIFQYYEEEERQRGNFPDRFSGHQFPNYSSELNVNALLLGDSALYLCASSPRLARIQETQYFGPGTRLLVL.

The J gene is TRBJ2-1, the V gene TRBV2; 12 bases line up with TRBD2. Looked up from germline, CDR1 is SNHLY and CDR2 is FYNNEI. V was clipped by 7 bases and J by 6 bases; unmatched bases: 7. The CDR3 loop spans 15 amino acids. This CDR3 is CASNPGLAGTNEQFF. CDR3 coding DNA: TGTGCCAGCAATCCGGGACTAGCGGGTACCAATGAGCAGTTCTTC. Combining the CDR3 with reference TRBV2 and TRBJ2-1 gives the whole variable domain EPEVTQTPSHQVTQMGQEVILRCVPISNHLYFYWYRQILGQKVEFLVSFYNNEISEKSEIFDDQFSVERPDGSNFTLKIRSTKLEDSAMYFCASNPGLAGTNEQFFGPGTRLTVL.

This clonotype was seen many times. The chain joins TRBV2 to TRBJ2-1; 13 bases line up with TRBD2. The CDR3 consists of 17 residues. Germline assignment: CDR1 SNHLY and CDR2 FYNNEI. J lost 7 bases, V lost 3 bases, and 9 bases had no gene match. The CDR3 region is CASSDPLLAGGQNEQFF. The DNA for the CDR3 is TGTGCCAGCAGTGATCCGTTACTAGCGGGAGGGCAAAATGAGCAGTTCTTC.

This rearrangement joins TRBV29-1 to TRBJ2-2, with unresolved D. The length of the CDR3 is 13 residues. Germline V gene sequence: CDR1 SQVTM, CDR2 ANQGSEA. The V and J ends lost 5 bases and 0 bases respectively, with 7 bases between them. The CDR3 loop reads CSVRTANTGELFF. The DNA for the CDR3 is TGCAGCGTTCGGACGGCGAACACCGGGGAGCTGTTTTTT.

This clonotype was counted a few times. The chain employs TRBV13 and TRBJ2-7, with a weak D call TRBD2 (5 bases). The CDR3 length is 15 residues. Trimming stripped 0 bases from V and 3 bases from J, with 12 bases between. Germline values: CDR1 PRHDT, CDR2 FYEKMQ (reference sequence). Here the CDR3 reads CASSLGISENYEQYF. CDR3 sequence (DNA): TGTGCCAGCAGCTTAGGGATTAGCGAGAACTACGAGCAGTACTTC.

This clonotype occurred a few times. The CDR3 sequence: CSASRVAGGSDTQYF. CDR3 nucleotide sequence: TGCAGTGCTAGTCGGGTAGCGGGGGGGTCTGATACGCAGTATTTT. V and J are TRBV20-1 and TRBJ2-3, with 11 bases matching TRBD2. The germline V gene encodes CDR1 DFQATT and CDR2 SNEGSKA (reference sequence). Trimming cost V 3 bases and J 6 bases; bases outside gene matches: 8. The CDR3 has 15 residues.